The 6 T cell receptor beta chains given below trace back to one sample, sequenced in a study of beta chain features in type 1 diabetes. As every portion of the isolated RNA was reverse transcribed, the sequencing read expressed TCRB transcripts. Produced via immunoSEQ multiplex PCR; TCRdb's table is partial and in-frame only. Of 200,000 to 300,000 clones listed, 11% to 15% are singletons. The material sequenced was naive CD4+ T cells from blood. Receptors were obtained from a woman in her thirties or forties in good health.

This chain connects TRBV14 to TRBJ2-3; D may be TRBD2 (6 bases). CDR3 size: 14 residues. Trimming removed 4 bases at V and 0 bases at J, with 8 bases between. Germline CDR1 reads SGHDN; CDR2 reads FVKESK. CDR3 in DNA: TGTGCCAGCAGCCGGGGGGTAAGCACAGATACGCAGTATTTT. This translates into CASSRGVSTDTQYF.

The genes are TRBV10-3 and TRBJ2-7; a possible D gene is TRBD2 (7 bases). Trimming left V 0 bases short and J 2 bases short, with 8 bases between. The length of the CDR3 is 14 residues. Germline CDR1 reads ENHRY; CDR2 reads SYGVKD. This chain's CDR3 is CAISESGGPYEQYF. DNA of the CDR3: TGTGCCATCAGTGAGTCGGGGGGGCCCTACGAGCAGTACTTC.

This clone was found a few times. This chain connects TRBV15 to TRBJ2-1; the D gene is possibly TRBD2 (5 bases). Germline lookup yields CDR1 LNHNV and CDR2 YYDKDF (reference sequence). The CDR3 is made up of 12 amino acids. The V end was cut by 1 base, the J end by 13 bases, with 11 bases between. CDR3 in amino acids: CATSRVAEVQFF. CDR3 bases: TGTGCCACCAGCAGAGTGGCGGAGGTACAGTTCTTC.

This clone occurred a few times. V usage is TRBV2 and J usage is TRBJ2-2; 10 bases agree with TRBD1. V lost 9 bases, J lost 3 bases, and 10 bases stayed unmatched. The CDR3 contains 16 residues. The V gene's germline CDR1 is SNHLY and CDR2 FYNNEI. The CDR3 DNA is TGTGCCAGTTCACCATGGACAGGGGGAGACACCGGGGAGCTGTTTTTT. Protein product: CASSPWTGGDTGELFF.

The V call is TRBV19, the J call TRBJ2-3; TRBD2 matches at 7 bases. The germline V gene encodes CDR1 LNHDA and CDR2 SQIVND (reference sequence). The CDR3 extends over 14 amino acids. Trimming at V came to 6 bases and at J to 2 bases, leaving 5 bases not matched to a gene. CDR3 residues: CASRPGLNTDTQYF. CDR3 coding DNA: TGTGCCAGTAGGCCGGGACTAAACACAGATACGCAGTATTTT.

The chain employs TRBV18 and TRBJ1-6, with TRBD1 matching over 11 bases. This CDR3 has 16 amino acids. V shed 4 bases and J 1 base; nucleotides not matched to a gene: 0. CDR1 KGHSH and CDR2 LQKENI come from the germline V gene. The DNA for the CDR3 is TGTGCCAGCTCACGGGACAGGGGGTCCTATAATTCACCCCTCCACTTT. The encoded protein is CASSRDRGSYNSPLHF.